This T cell receptor (beta chain) is drawn from a study of regulatory T cells in long-lasting Graves disease. This clonotype was counted at least ten times. The antigen is not known. Time point defined: newly diagnosed GD, antithyroid drugs for less than 3 months. From PBMCs, RNA was extracted and then used to make the TCR library. V lost 4 bases and J 1 base, leaving 11 bases between the germline ends. This CDR3 comprises 14 residues. Germline V gene data show CDR1 as SGHRS and CDR2 as YFSETQ. Construction of TCR beta libraries relied on iRepertoire HTBI primers and on Arm-PCR targeting CDR3 regions. TCRdb called the multiplex PCR reads again in MiXCR, with one record for every CDR3 protein. The sample shows approximately 400,000 distinct CDR3 sequences, 14% to 15% of them seen only once. Study-level results: Owing to a sample size that was small, accuracy may have been reduced. Persistent patients had more shared public clonotypes (2,741) than new patients (around 1,000).

The same specimen was also included in a second study, on T cells in Graves' hyperthyroidism and ophthalmopathy.

This clonotype was sampled from a woman in her thirties with Graves disease. This chain uses TRBV5-1 with TRBJ1-1; no clear D gene. The material was peripheral blood mononuclear cells (PBMCs), obtained at new diagnosis, from a patient treated with antithyroid drugs. The CDR3 protein is CASSGRAPNTEAFF. The CDR3 DNA sequence: TGCGCCAGCAGCGGTAGGGCCCCGAACACTGAAGCTTTCTTT.